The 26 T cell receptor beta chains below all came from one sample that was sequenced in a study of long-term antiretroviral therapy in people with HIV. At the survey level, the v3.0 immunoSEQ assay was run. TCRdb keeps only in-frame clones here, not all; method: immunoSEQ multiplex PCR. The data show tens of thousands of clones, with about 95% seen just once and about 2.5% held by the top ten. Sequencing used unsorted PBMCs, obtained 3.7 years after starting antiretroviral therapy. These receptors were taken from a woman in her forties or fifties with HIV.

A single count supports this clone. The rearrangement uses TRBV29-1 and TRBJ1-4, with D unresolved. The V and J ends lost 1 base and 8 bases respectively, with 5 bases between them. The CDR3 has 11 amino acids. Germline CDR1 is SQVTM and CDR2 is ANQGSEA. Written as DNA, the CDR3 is TGCAGCGTTGAAGGTGGGGAAAAACTGTTTTTT. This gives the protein CSVEGGEKLFF.

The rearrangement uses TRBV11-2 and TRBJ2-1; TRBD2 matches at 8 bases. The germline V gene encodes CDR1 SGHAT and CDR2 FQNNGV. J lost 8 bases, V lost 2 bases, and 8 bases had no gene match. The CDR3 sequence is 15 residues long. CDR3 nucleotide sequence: TGTGCCAGCAGCTTACTCGGGGGGGCCTTCGATGAGCAGTTCTTC. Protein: CASSLLGGAFDEQFF.

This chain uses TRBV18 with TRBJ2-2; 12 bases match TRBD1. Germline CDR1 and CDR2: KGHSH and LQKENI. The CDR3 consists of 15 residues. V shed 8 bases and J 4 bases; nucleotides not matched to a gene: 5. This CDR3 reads CASTPGQGATGELFF. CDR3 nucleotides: TGTGCCAGCACTCCGGGACAGGGGGCCACCGGGGAGCTGTTTTTT.

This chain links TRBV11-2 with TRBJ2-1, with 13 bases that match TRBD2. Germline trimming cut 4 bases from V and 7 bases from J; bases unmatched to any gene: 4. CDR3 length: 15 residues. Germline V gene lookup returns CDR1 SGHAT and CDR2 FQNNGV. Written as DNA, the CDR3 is TGTGCCAGCAGCTACACTAGCGGGGGGGAAAATGAGCAGTTCTTC. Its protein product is CASSYTSGGENEQFF.

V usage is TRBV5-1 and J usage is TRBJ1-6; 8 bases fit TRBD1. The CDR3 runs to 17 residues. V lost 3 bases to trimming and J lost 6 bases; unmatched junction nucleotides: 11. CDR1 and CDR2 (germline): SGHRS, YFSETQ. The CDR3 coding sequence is TGCGCCAGCAGCTCCGGGGCAGGGGGCGGCTCTAATTCACCCCTCCACTTT. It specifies CASSSGAGGGSNSPLHF.

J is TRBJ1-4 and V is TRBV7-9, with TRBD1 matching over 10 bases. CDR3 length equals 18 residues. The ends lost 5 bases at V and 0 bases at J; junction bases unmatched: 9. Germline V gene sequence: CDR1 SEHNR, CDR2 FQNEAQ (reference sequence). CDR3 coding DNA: TGTGCCAGCAGCCCCGGTCCCGGACAGGGGGCAACTAATGAAAAACTGTTTTTT. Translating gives CASSPGPGQGATNEKLFF.

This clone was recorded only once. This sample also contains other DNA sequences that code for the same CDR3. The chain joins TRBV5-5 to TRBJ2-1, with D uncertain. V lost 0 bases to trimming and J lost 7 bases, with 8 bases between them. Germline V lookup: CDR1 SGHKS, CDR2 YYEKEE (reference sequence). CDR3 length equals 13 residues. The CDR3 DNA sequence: TGTGCCAGCAGCTTGGGCCCGGATAATGAGCAGTTCTTC. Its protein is CASSLGPDNEQFF.

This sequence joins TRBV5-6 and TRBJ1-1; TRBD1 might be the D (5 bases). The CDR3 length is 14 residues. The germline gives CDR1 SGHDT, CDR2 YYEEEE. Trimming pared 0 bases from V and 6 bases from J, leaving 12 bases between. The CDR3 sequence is CASSLESWDPEAFF. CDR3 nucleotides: TGTGCCAGCAGCTTGGAATCGTGGGACCCTGAAGCTTTCTTT.

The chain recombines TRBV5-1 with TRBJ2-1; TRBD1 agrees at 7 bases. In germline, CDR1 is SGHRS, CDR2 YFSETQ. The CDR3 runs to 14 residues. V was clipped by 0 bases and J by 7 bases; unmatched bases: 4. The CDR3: CASSLETGRNEQFF. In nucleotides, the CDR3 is TGCGCCAGCAGCTTGGAGACAGGGCGGAATGAGCAGTTCTTC.

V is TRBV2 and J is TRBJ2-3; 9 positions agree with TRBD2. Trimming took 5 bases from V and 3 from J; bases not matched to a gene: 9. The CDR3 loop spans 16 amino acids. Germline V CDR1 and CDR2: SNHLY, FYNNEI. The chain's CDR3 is CASSRGTSSATDTQYF. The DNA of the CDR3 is TGTGCCAGCAGTCGAGGGACTAGCTCGGCGACAGATACGCAGTATTTT.

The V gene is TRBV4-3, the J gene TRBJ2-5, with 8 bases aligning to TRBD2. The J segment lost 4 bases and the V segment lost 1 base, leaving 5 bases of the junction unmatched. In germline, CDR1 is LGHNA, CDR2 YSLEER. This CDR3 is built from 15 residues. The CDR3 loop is CASSQVWAGGETQYF. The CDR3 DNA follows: TGCGCCAGCAGCCAAGTATGGGCGGGGGGAGAGACCCAGTACTTC.

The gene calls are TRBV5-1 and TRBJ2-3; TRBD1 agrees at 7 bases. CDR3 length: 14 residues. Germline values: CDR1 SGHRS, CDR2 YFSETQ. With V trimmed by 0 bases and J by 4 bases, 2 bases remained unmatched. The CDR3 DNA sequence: TGCGCCAGCAGCTTGGGACAGGGACCAGATACGCAGTATTTT. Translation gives CASSLGQGPDTQYF.

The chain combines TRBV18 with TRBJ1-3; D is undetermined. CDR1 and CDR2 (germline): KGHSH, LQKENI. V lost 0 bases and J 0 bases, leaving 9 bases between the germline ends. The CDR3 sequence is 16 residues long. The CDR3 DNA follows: TGTGCCAGCTCACCACCCCCAGTTCTCTCTGGAAACACCATATATTTT. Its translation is CASSPPPVLSGNTIYF.

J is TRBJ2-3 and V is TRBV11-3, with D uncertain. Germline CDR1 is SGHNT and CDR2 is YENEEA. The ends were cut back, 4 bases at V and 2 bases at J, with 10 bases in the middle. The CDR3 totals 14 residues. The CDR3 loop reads CASSSDGTTDTQYF. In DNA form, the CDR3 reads TGTGCCAGCAGCTCAGACGGCACCACAGATACGCAGTATTTT.

CDR3 nucleotides: TGTGCCAGCAGTTGGGGGGGCCGAAACAATGAGCAGTTCTTC. Translation: CASSWGGRNNEQFF. This chain connects TRBV6-5 to TRBJ2-1, with D tentatively TRBD2 (7 bases). Between the trimmed V and J ends, which lost 4 bases and 5 bases, there was a span of 12 bases. Germline CDR1 is MNHEY and CDR2 is SVGAGI. This CDR3 contains 14 residues.

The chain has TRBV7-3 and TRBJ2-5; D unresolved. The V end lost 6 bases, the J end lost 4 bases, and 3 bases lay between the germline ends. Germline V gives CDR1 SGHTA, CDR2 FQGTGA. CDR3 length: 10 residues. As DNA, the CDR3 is TGTGCCAGCAGTCGAGAGACCCAGTACTTC. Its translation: CASSRETQYF.

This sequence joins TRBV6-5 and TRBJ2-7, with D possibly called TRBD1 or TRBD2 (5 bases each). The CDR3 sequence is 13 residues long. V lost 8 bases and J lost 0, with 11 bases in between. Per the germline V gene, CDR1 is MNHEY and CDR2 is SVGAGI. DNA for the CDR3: TGTGCCAGCTCCGGGACGGTCTCCTACGAGCAGTACTTC. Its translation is CASSGTVSYEQYF.

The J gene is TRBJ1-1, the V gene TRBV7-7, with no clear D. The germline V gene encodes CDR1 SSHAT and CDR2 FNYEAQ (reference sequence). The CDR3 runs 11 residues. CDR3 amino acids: CAPGRKTEAFF. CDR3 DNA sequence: TGTGCGCCAGGTCGGAAAACTGAAGCTTTCTTT.

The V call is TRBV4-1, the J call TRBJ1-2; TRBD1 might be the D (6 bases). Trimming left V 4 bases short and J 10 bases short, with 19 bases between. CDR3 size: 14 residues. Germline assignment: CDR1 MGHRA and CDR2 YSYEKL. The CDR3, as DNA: TGCGCCAGCAGCCCGATGCTGGGGGGCCCCTCCTACACCTTC. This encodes CASSPMLGGPSYTF.

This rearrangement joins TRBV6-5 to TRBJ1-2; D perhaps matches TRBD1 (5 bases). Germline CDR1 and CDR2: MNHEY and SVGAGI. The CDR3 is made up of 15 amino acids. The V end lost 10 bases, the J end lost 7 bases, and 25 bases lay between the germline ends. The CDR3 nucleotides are TGTGCCACCACGGAGTCCCAGGCCGTGAGGGGTGGCTACACCTTC. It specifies CATTESQAVRGGYTF.

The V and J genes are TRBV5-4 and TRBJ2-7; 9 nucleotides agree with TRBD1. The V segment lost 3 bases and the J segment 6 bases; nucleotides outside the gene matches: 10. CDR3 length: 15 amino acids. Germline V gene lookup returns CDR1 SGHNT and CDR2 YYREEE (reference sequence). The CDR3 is CASSSGQGLLGEQYF. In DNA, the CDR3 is TGTGCCAGCAGCTCGGGACAGGGACTCCTAGGCGAGCAGTACTTC.

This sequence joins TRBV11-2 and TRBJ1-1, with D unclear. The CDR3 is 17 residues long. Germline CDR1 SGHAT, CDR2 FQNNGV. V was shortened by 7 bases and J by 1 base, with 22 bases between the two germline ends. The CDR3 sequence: CASTSPRDKGTNTEAFF. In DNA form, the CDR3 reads TGTGCCAGCACCTCACCTCGCGACAAGGGTACGAACACTGAAGCTTTCTTT. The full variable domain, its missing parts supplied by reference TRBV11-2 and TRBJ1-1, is EAGVAQSPRYKIIEKRQSVAFWCNPISGHATLYWYQQILGQGPKLLIQFQNNGVVDDSQLPKDRFSAERLKGVDSTLKIQPAKLEDSAVYLCASTSPRDKGTNTEAFFGQGTRLTVV.

Here the CDR3 DNA reads TGTGCCAGCAGTTACCTAGCGGAGGGGGAGACCCAGTACTTC. It codes for CASSYLAEGETQYF. The rearrangement uses TRBV6-5 and TRBJ2-5; 7 nucleotides agree with TRBD2. The CDR3 loop spans 14 amino acids. CDR1 and CDR2 from the germline V gene are MNHEY and SVGAGI. Trimming removed 2 bases from V and 5 bases from J; junction bases left unmatched: 5.

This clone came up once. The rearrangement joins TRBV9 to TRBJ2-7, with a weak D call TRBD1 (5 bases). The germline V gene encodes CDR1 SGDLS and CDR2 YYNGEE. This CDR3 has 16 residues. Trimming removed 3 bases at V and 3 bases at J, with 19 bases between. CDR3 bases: TGTGCCAGCAGCGGTCCCAGGACGGTCGGACACTACGAGCAGTACTTC. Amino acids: CASSGPRTVGHYEQYF.

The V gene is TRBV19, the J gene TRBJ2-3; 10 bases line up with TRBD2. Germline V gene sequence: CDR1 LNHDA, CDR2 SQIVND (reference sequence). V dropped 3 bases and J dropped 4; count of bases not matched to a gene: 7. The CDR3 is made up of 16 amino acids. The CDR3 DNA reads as TGTGCCAGTAGTATGGAGCGGGGGGGCCAGCCAGATACGCAGTATTTT. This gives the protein CASSMERGGQPDTQYF.

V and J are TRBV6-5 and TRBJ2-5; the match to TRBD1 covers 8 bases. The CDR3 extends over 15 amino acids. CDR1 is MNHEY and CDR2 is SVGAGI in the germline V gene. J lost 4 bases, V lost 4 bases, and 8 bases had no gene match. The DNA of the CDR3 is TGTGCCAGCAGTTCTGACAGGGGTTTGAGAGAGACCCAGTACTTC. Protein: CASSSDRGLRETQYF.